This T cell receptor (beta chain) derives from a study of chemoradiotherapy in HPV16-positive cancers. Whole-study results and caveats: Functional assays defining HPV-specific T cells used only a couple of HPV16-positive patients. Non-HPV-specific T cells did not expand in tumors during treatment, whereas candidate HPV-specific clones and E7-related motifs did.

Sequenced by immunoSEQ multiplex PCR; TCRdb stores in-frame clones only, minus some. The data hold around 24,000 clones, with about 90% observed a single time. Concerning this clone itself: Antigen specificity is unknown.

V shed 1 base and J shed 0 bases, with 12 bases lying between them. CDR3 length: 16 amino acids. Per the germline V gene, CDR1 is MGHRA and CDR2 is YSYEKL. The receptor was isolated from a human donor with HPV-associated anogenital cancer. The input for sequencing was blood, taken from a patient who underwent chemoradiotherapy. The V and J genes are TRBV4-1 and TRBJ1-1; no definite D call. The CDR3 DNA is TGCGCCAGCAGCCAAGGCCCGGGTGACATGAACACTGAAGCTTTCTTT. Encoded protein: CASSQGPGDMNTEAFF.